The present T cell receptor (beta chain) was sequenced within a study of neurological immune-mediated disorders. This clonotype has at least ten counts. Template-switch 5'RACE cDNA synthesis added a 10-nucleotide unique molecular identifier. TCRdb reprocessed the 5' RACE reads with MiXCR, giving one entry per CDR3 protein. Here the sample spans about 79,000 distinct CDR3 sequences, roughly an eighth being singletons. The CDR3 covers 11 residues. From germline, CDR1 is KGHDR and CDR2 SFDVKD. V was pared by 5 bases and J by 4 bases, with 4 bases between. The V and J genes are TRBV24-1 and TRBJ2-5, with no clear D. The sequence came from a woman aged 45-60 years in good health. The sample consisted of PBMCs. DNA of the CDR3: TGTGCCACCAGTGGGGGAGAGACCCAGTACTTC. Its protein is CATSGGETQYF.